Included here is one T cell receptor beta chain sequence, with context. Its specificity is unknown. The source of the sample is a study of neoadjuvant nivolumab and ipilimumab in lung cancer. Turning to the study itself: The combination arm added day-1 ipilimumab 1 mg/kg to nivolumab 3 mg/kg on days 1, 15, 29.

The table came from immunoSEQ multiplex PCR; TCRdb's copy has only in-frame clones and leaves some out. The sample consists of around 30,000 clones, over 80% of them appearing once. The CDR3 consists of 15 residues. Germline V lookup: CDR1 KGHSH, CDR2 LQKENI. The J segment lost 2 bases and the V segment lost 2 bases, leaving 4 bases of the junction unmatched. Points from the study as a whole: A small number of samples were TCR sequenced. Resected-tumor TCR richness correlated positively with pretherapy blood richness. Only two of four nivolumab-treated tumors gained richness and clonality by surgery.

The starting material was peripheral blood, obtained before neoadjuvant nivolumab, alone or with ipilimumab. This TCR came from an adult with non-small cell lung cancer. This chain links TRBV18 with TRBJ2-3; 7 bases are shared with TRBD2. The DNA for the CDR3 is TGTGCCAGCTCACCAATCAGCGGGGACACAGATACGCAGTATTTT. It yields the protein CASSPISGDTDTQYF.